The 29 T cell receptor beta chains below all came from one sample that was sequenced in a study of beta chain features in type 1 diabetes. Expressed TCRB transcripts got sequenced, as all isolated RNA was reverse transcribed. The protocol was immunoSEQ multiplex PCR, while the TCRdb copy is restricted to in-frame clones and leaves out a portion. Seen here are about 360,000 clones, around 13% observed once, and the top ten hold 0.015% to 0.02%. Input material: naive CD4+ T cells from blood. These receptors originate from a man aged 18 to 29 in good health.

This clone was seen a handful of times. The chain is built from TRBV7-9 and TRBJ1-4; D not certain. The CDR3 has 13 amino acids. V was pared by 1 base and J by 8 bases, with 8 bases between. The germline V gene encodes CDR1 SEHNR and CDR2 FQNEAQ (reference sequence). CDR3 in amino acids: CASSLVAGEKLFF. The CDR3 DNA sequence: TGTGCCAGCAGCTTAGTGGCTGGCGAAAAACTGTTTTTT.

The chain has TRBV7-2 and TRBJ2-1, with 8 nucleotides matching TRBD2. Looked up from germline, CDR1 is SGHTA and CDR2 is FQGNSA. V shed 5 bases, J shed 10 bases, and the junction held 10 bases outside the gene matches. This CDR3 region has 14 residues. This CDR3 is CASSHPNGREEQFF. CDR3 nucleotide sequence: TGTGCCAGCAGCCACCCTAACGGGAGGGAGGAGCAGTTCTTC.

In its sample, this clone was seen a few times. Here the CDR3 DNA reads TGTGCCAGCAGGACCCGACAGGGCAATCAGCCCCAGCATTTT. Translation gives CASRTRQGNQPQHF. The V call is TRBV28, the J call TRBJ1-5, with a possible D match to TRBD1 (6 bases). V dropped 6 bases and J dropped 2 bases, with 11 bases sitting between them. The CDR3 has 14 amino acids. In germline, CDR1 is MDHEN, CDR2 SYDVKM.

This CDR3 reads CASSPRLNGGRLFF. For the CDR3, the DNA is TGTGCCAGCAGCCCCCGTCTAAATGGGGGCAGGCTGTTTTTT. The chain is built from TRBV11-2 and TRBJ2-2; maybe TRBD1 (6 bases). Germline CDR1 reads SGHAT; CDR2 reads FQNNGV. V lost 5 bases to trimming and J lost 13 bases, with 20 bases between them. The CDR3 runs to 14 residues.

The chain uses TRBV19 and TRBJ2-3; D is possibly TRBD2 (5 bases). The germline V and J ends were trimmed by 3 bases and 4 bases, with 11 bases remaining between them. This CDR3 contains 14 residues. The germline CDR1 and CDR2 sequences are LNHDA and SQIVND (reference sequence). The CDR3 loop reads CASSMSGLPDTQYF. The CDR3 DNA follows: TGTGCCAGTAGTATGTCGGGGTTGCCAGATACGCAGTATTTT. The variable domain in full, with the rest retrieved from reference TRBV19 and TRBJ2-3, is DGGITQSPKYLFRKEGQNVTLSCEQNLNHDAMYWYRQDPGQGLRLIYYSQIVNDFQKGDIAEGYSVSREKKESFPLTVTSAQKNPTAFYLCASSMSGLPDTQYFGPGTRLTVL.

V usage is TRBV9 and J usage is TRBJ2-5; TRBD2 aligns across 14 bases. This CDR3 is 19 amino acids long. Per germline, CDR1 SGDLS and CDR2 YYNGEE. V was clipped by 4 bases and J by 1 base; unmatched bases: 12. The CDR3 here is CASSPRLAGGPIPQETQYF. CDR3 DNA sequence: TGTGCCAGCAGCCCCAGACTAGCGGGAGGGCCAATACCCCAAGAGACCCAGTACTTC.

Only a few counts were recorded for this clone. The chain has TRBV5-4 and TRBJ2-1; 14 bases line up with TRBD2. Germline CDR1 and CDR2: SGHNT and YYREEE (reference sequence). The CDR3 is 15 residues long. J lost 6 bases, V lost 4 bases, and 3 bases had no gene match. CDR3 in DNA: TGTGCCAGCAGCCTGGGACTAGCGGGAGTCAATGAGCAGTTCTTC. It translates to CASSLGLAGVNEQFF. Full variable domain (missing parts from reference TRBV5-4 and TRBJ2-1): ETGVTQSPTHLIKTRGQQVTLRCSSQSGHNTVSWYQQALGQGPQFIFQYYREEENGRGNFPPRFSGLQFPNYSSELNVNALELDDSALYLCASSLGLAGVNEQFFGPGTRLTVL.

This chain connects TRBV4-3 to TRBJ2-5; tentatively, D is TRBD2 (5 bases). V lost 4 bases and J lost 11, with 17 bases in between. Germline V lookup: CDR1 LGHNA, CDR2 YSLEER. CDR3 size: 13 residues. CDR3 region: CASSPLHGNEQYF. CDR3 sequence (DNA): TGCGCCAGCAGCCCGTTACACGGGAATGAGCAGTACTTC.

In its sample, this clone was seen a few times. The gene calls are TRBV4-2 and TRBJ2-1; 10 nucleotides align to TRBD2. The CDR3 has 14 amino acids. The V segment lost 5 bases and the J segment 5 bases; nucleotides outside the gene matches: 3. The germline gives CDR1 LGHNA, CDR2 YNFKEQ. This CDR3 is CASSSLAGHNEQFF. Here the CDR3 DNA reads TGTGCCAGCAGCTCACTAGCGGGGCACAATGAGCAGTTCTTC.

A few counts support this clone. The CDR3 region is CAWRWFWGGRIDTQYF. CDR3 bases: TGTGCCTGGAGATGGTTTTGGGGGGGGCGTATAGATACGCAGTATTTT. The genes are TRBV30 and TRBJ2-3, with TRBD2 as a possible D gene (7 bases). This CDR3 is 16 amino acids long. V gave up 3 bases and J gave up 5 bases, with 21 bases separating them. Germline values: CDR1 GTSNPN, CDR2 SVGIG (reference sequence).

This clone has only a few counts. CDR3 coding DNA: TGCGCCAGCAGCTTGGCCAGGCAAGGCTCTGGGGCCAACGTCCTGACTTTC. It translates to CASSLARQGSGANVLTF. The V gene is TRBV5-1, the J gene TRBJ2-6; no firm D call. CDR3 length equals 17 residues. In germline, CDR1 is SGHRS, CDR2 YFSETQ. Trimming removed 0 bases from V and 0 bases from J, with 10 bases in between. Full variable domain (outside the CDR3, taken from reference TRBV5-1 and TRBJ2-6): KAGVTQTPRYLIKTRGQQVTLSCSPISGHRSVSWYQQTPGQGLQFLFEYFSETQRNKGNFPGRFSGRQFSNSRSEMNVSTLELGDSALYLCASSLARQGSGANVLTFGAGSRLTVL.

This chain joins TRBV19 and TRBJ2-1; 14 bases align to TRBD2. The CDR3 totals 15 residues. CDR1 is LNHDA and CDR2 is SQIVND in the germline V gene (reference sequence). J gave up 7 bases and V 6 bases, and 5 bases lay outside the gene matches. The CDR3: CASRKTSGRVNEQFF. In nucleotides, the CDR3 is TGTGCCAGTAGAAAGACTAGCGGGAGGGTTAATGAGCAGTTCTTC.

The chain couples TRBV11-2 to TRBJ1-1, with 7 bases identical to TRBD1. Germline V gene lookup returns CDR1 SGHAT and CDR2 FQNNGV. Germline trimming cut 3 bases from V and 1 base from J; bases unmatched to any gene: 5. The CDR3 is made up of 15 amino acids. Here the CDR3 reads CASSLRQGRNTEAFF. DNA of the CDR3: TGTGCCAGCAGCTTGAGACAGGGACGGAACACTGAAGCTTTCTTT. Full variable domain (missing parts from reference TRBV11-2 and TRBJ1-1): EAGVAQSPRYKIIEKRQSVAFWCNPISGHATLYWYQQILGQGPKLLIQFQNNGVVDDSQLPKDRFSAERLKGVDSTLKIQPAKLEDSAVYLCASSLRQGRNTEAFFGQGTRLTVV.

The chain couples TRBV4-2 to TRBJ2-2; 8 nucleotides match TRBD1. J lost 3 bases, V lost 1 base, and 4 bases had no gene match. This CDR3 has 16 amino acids. CDR1 and CDR2 from the germline V gene are LGHNA and YNFKEQ. CDR3 bases: TGTGCCAGCAGCCAAGGGGGCAGGGGGCACACCGGGGAGCTGTTTTTT. As protein: CASSQGGRGHTGELFF.

This clone was observed a handful of times. This chain joins TRBV7-2 and TRBJ2-4; D perhaps matches TRBD1 (7 bases). Looked up from germline, CDR1 is SGHTA and CDR2 is FQGNSA. The germline V and J ends were trimmed by 3 bases and 8 bases, with 11 bases remaining between them. The CDR3 sequence is 13 residues long. The CDR3 is CASSLEGADIQYF. In DNA form, the CDR3 reads TGTGCCAGCAGCTTGGAGGGGGCAGACATTCAGTACTTC.

This clone appeared a few times. This chain joins TRBV6-5 and TRBJ1-3, with D perhaps matching TRBD1 (5 bases). The CDR3 is 15 amino acids. Germline V CDR1 and CDR2: MNHEY, SVGAGI. The ends were cut back, 6 bases at V and 0 bases at J, with 12 bases in the middle. CDR3 region: CASRFQGTSGNTIYF. The DNA of the CDR3 is TGTGCCAGCAGATTCCAGGGAACCTCTGGAAACACCATATATTTT.

This clone occurred a few times. The chain couples TRBV5-1 to TRBJ2-1, with a tentative D call TRBD2 (6 bases). Trimming removed 2 bases at V and 5 bases at J, with 11 bases between. The CDR3 consists of 14 residues. Germline lookup yields CDR1 SGHRS and CDR2 YFSETQ. CDR3 coding DNA: TGCGCCAGCAGCTTCTTTTCGGGGGACAATGAGCAGTTCTTC. Amino acid sequence: CASSFFSGDNEQFF.

J is TRBJ2-6 and V is TRBV18, with 7 bases aligning to TRBD1. CDR3 length equals 18 residues. From germline, CDR1 is KGHSH and CDR2 LQKENI. J lost 0 bases, V lost 3 bases, and 8 bases had no gene match. The CDR3, as DNA: TGTGCCAGCTCACCGCGACAGGGTTCGACCTCTGGGGCCAACGTCCTGACTTTC. This sequence encodes CASSPRQGSTSGANVLTF.

This clone was observed a handful of times. The V gene is TRBV28, the J gene TRBJ2-7; 8 bases line up with TRBD1. In germline, CDR1 is MDHEN, CDR2 SYDVKM. This CDR3 is built from 16 residues. J was trimmed by 5 bases and V by 3 bases; bases with no gene match: 12. CDR3 protein: CASSFKLTGEAHEQYF. In DNA, the CDR3 is TGTGCCAGCAGTTTCAAACTGACAGGGGAAGCCCACGAGCAGTACTTC.

The chain links TRBV4-3 to TRBJ1-5, with D hard to call. V shed 0 bases and J shed 6 bases, with 12 bases lying between them. In germline, CDR1 is LGHNA, CDR2 YSLEER. This CDR3 is 15 amino acids long. CDR3 coding DNA: TGCGCCAGCAGCCAAGATGGGCCATCAGGTCAGCCCCAGCATTTT. This codes for CASSQDGPSGQPQHF.

This clone was seen ten or more times. The chain has TRBV7-2 and TRBJ2-3, with D tentatively TRBD2 (6 bases). CDR1 is SGHTA and CDR2 is FQGNSA in the germline V gene. Trimming removed 9 bases from V and 9 bases from J, with 16 bases in between. The CDR3 has 12 amino acids. The CDR3 is CASRGGAGTQYF. CDR3 coding DNA: TGTGCCAGTCGTGGAGGGGCGGGCACGCAGTATTTT.

This clone was detected a few times. The rearrangement links TRBV10-3 to TRBJ1-2, with 9 bases that match TRBD1. The CDR3 contains 17 residues. Germline CDR1 and CDR2: ENHRY and SYGVKD. J lost 4 bases, V lost 10 bases, and 19 bases had no gene match. CDR3 in amino acids: CATPHRDRAPFPYGYTF. CDR3 DNA sequence: TGTGCCACACCTCACAGGGACAGGGCGCCTTTCCCCTATGGCTACACCTTC.

The chain carries TRBV30 and TRBJ2-5, with 7 nucleotides matching TRBD2. The J call may be in error: the DNA end matches TRBJ2-7 better. The length of the CDR3 is 11 residues. Germline V gene data show CDR1 as GTSNPN and CDR2 as SVGIG (reference sequence). CDR3: CAWGGVDEQYF. The CDR3 nucleotides read TGTGCCTGGGGGGGGGTCGACGAGCAGTACTTC.

The rearrangement joins TRBV7-2 to TRBJ2-7; a weak D match, TRBD1 (6 bases). The V end was cut by 3 bases, the J end by 13 bases, with 22 bases between. CDR3 length equals 14 residues. Per germline, CDR1 SGHTA and CDR2 FQGNSA. The CDR3 reads CASSFTGTELVRYF. The CDR3 DNA reads TGTGCCAGCAGCTTCACAGGGACGGAGTTGGTGCGATACTTC.

This clone was recorded a few times. This sequence joins TRBV7-9 and TRBJ1-2; 9 positions match TRBD1. V lost 1 base to trimming and J lost 2 bases; unmatched junction nucleotides: 5. Germline V gene data show CDR1 as SEHNR and CDR2 as FQNEAQ (reference sequence). The CDR3 length is 16 residues. The DNA for the CDR3 is TGTGCCAGCAGCTTAGGAGGCGACAGGGGGAACTATGGCTACACCTTC. Amino acid sequence: CASSLGGDRGNYGYTF.

The chain carries TRBV28 and TRBJ2-7; the D gene is possibly TRBD1 (5 bases). The CDR3 covers 12 residues. CDR1 and CDR2 from the germline V gene are MDHEN and SYDVKM. V dropped 7 bases and J dropped 4 bases, with 11 bases sitting between them. As DNA, the CDR3 is TGTGCCAGCACCCAGGGTCTTTACGAGCAGTACTTC. This codes for CASTQGLYEQYF.

This chain uses TRBV4-1 with TRBJ1-4; no clear D. V was shortened by 4 bases and J by 6 bases, with 15 bases between the two germline ends. The CDR3 has 15 amino acids. CDR1 MGHRA and CDR2 YSYEKL come from the germline V gene. This CDR3 is CASSRGGGPDEKLFF. CDR3 coding DNA: TGCGCCAGCAGCCGTGGAGGAGGCCCTGATGAAAAACTGTTTTTT.

This clone was recorded a few times. V is TRBV2 and J is TRBJ2-6; 12 bases line up with TRBD1. Germline V gives CDR1 SNHLY, CDR2 FYNNEI. The CDR3 covers 17 residues. After removal of 8 bases from V and 0 bases from J, the junction contained 5 bases not matched to a gene. The DNA for the CDR3 is TGTGCCAGCCCTGGGACAGGGGGCCACTCTGGGGCCAACGTCCTGACTTTC. This encodes CASPGTGGHSGANVLTF.

This clone came up a few times. V and J are TRBV10-3 and TRBJ2-1, with D perhaps TRBD1 (6 bases). This CDR3 spans 15 amino acids. V gave up 4 bases and J gave up 3 bases, with 13 bases separating them. Germline lookup yields CDR1 ENHRY and CDR2 SYGVKD. The CDR3 DNA sequence: TGTGCCATCAGTGCGAGGCAGGGGAACTACAATGAGCAGTTCTTC. Protein sequence: CAISARQGNYNEQFF.